Each of the 16 T cell receptor beta chains below was sequenced from the same sample in a study of cytomegalovirus exposure and HLA in healthy donors. Data came from immunoSEQ multiplex PCR; TCRdb stores just in-frame clones and leaves some out. The sample includes 150,000 to 200,000 clones, about nine tenths of them seen just once. Sample: PBMCs. The receptor set was obtained from a woman aged 25 to 39 in good health and CMV-seronegative.

V is TRBV27 and J is TRBJ2-7; the match to TRBD1 covers 7 bases. The CDR3 covers 13 residues. CDR1 MNHEY and CDR2 SMNVEV come from the germline V gene (reference sequence). The ends lost 5 bases at V and 4 bases at J; junction bases unmatched: 5. Here the CDR3 DNA reads TGTGCCAGCAGTCTAGGGACAGCTTACGAGCAGTACTTC. It codes for CASSLGTAYEQYF.

The chain combines TRBV4-1 with TRBJ2-7, with D hard to call. In germline, CDR1 is MGHRA, CDR2 YSYEKL. The V and J ends lost 2 bases and 1 base respectively, with 9 bases between them. This CDR3 comprises 14 residues. CDR3 bases: TGCGCCAGCAGCCAAATAAAGGATTCCTACGAGCAGTACTTC. Translation gives CASSQIKDSYEQYF.

This clone was observed once. The chain couples TRBV7-2 to TRBJ2-2; D is possibly TRBD2 (6 bases). The CDR3 runs to 14 residues. Looked up from germline, CDR1 is SGHTA and CDR2 is FQGNSA. With 5 bases removed from V and 4 bases from J, the gap between germline ends came to 11 bases. The CDR3 sequence is CASSPGGATGELFF. CDR3 nucleotide sequence: TGTGCCAGCAGCCCCGGAGGGGCCACCGGGGAGCTGTTTTTT.

This clone has a handful of counts. The chain recombines TRBV7-9 with TRBJ1-1, with unresolved D. The CDR3 totals 15 residues. V dropped 3 bases and J dropped 0 bases, with 11 bases sitting between them. The germline V gene encodes CDR1 SEHNR and CDR2 FQNEAQ (reference sequence). DNA for the CDR3: TGTGCCAGCAGCTTCTTAATCGGGGTGAACACTGAAGCTTTCTTT. Protein: CASSFLIGVNTEAFF. Supplemented by reference TRBV7-9 and TRBJ1-1, the full variable domain reads DTGVSQNPRHKITKRGQNVTFRCDPISEHNRLYWYRQTLGQGPEFLTYFQNEAQLEKSRLLSDRFSAERPKGSFSTLEIQRTEQGDSAMYLCASSFLIGVNTEAFFGQGTRLTVV.

V and J are TRBV13 and TRBJ1-2; a weak D match, TRBD1 (6 bases). This CDR3 has 14 amino acids. V lost 5 bases to trimming and J lost 0 bases, with 10 bases between them. CDR1 and CDR2 from the germline V gene are PRHDT and FYEKMQ (reference sequence). CDR3 DNA: TGTGCCAGCAGCGAGAGGACAGCTAACTATGGCTACACCTTC. It translates to CASSERTANYGYTF.

The chain is built from TRBV5-6 and TRBJ1-3; 10 nucleotides match TRBD1. The V gene end was trimmed by 3 bases and the J gene end by 4 bases; junction bases not matched to a gene: 7. The CDR3 has 16 residues. The germline CDR1 and CDR2 sequences are SGHDT and YYEEEE. CDR3 in amino acids: CASSSLRDRGGNTIYF. The CDR3 DNA follows: TGTGCCAGCAGCTCCCTCCGGGACAGGGGAGGAAACACCATATATTTT.

The CDR3, as DNA: TGTGCCAGCAGCTTGACTACCAACCATGGACTATACGAGCAGTACTTC. Translating it yields CASSLTTNHGLYEQYF. This chain connects TRBV7-2 to TRBJ2-7; TRBD2 might be the D (6 bases). Germline V gene lookup returns CDR1 SGHTA and CDR2 FQGNSA. The CDR3 consists of 16 residues. The V and J ends lost 3 bases and 4 bases respectively, with 19 bases between them.

In this sample, this clone turned up once. This chain uses TRBV7-2 with TRBJ2-7; D perhaps matches TRBD1 (5 bases). The CDR3 runs 16 residues. V shed 1 base and J shed 4 bases, with 17 bases lying between them. Germline CDR1 reads SGHTA; CDR2 reads FQGNSA. The CDR3 protein is CASSLVPGAPMYEQYF. In DNA form, the CDR3 reads TGTGCCAGCAGCTTAGTACCTGGGGCCCCTATGTACGAGCAGTACTTC.

This clone was recorded many times. The gene calls are TRBV25-1 and TRBJ2-1; D possibly uses TRBD1 or TRBD2 (7 bases each). Trimming left V 4 bases short and J 5 bases short, with 24 bases between. CDR1 and CDR2 from the germline V gene are MGHDK and SYGVNS. The CDR3 consists of 18 residues. CDR3 bases: TGTGCCAGCAGTGGGACTGGGAGGGGGCTAGCGCCTGACAATGAGCAGTTCTTC. The encoded protein is CASSGTGRGLAPDNEQFF.

This clone turned up a few times. CDR3 amino acids: CASSELGDEQYF. The CDR3 nucleotides read TGTGCCAGCAGTGAATTGGGCGACGAGCAGTACTTC. The chain uses TRBV25-1 and TRBJ2-7; no firm D call. CDR1 and CDR2 (germline): MGHDK, SYGVNS. V was shortened by 1 base and J by 5 bases, with 6 bases between the two germline ends. This CDR3 is 12 amino acids long.

This sequence joins TRBV28 and TRBJ2-7; TRBD1 matches 9 bases. This CDR3 spans 15 amino acids. With V trimmed by 5 bases and J by 3 bases, 8 bases remained unmatched. The germline CDR1 and CDR2 sequences are MDHEN and SYDVKM. The CDR3 sequence is CASSVRDRAYYEQYF. CDR3 bases: TGTGCCAGCAGTGTCCGGGACAGGGCTTACTACGAGCAGTACTTC.

For the CDR3, the DNA is TGTGCCAGCAGCGTAGAAGGATCCCGCACCGGGGAGCTGTTTTTT. This encodes CASSVEGSRTGELFF. The V and J genes are TRBV9 and TRBJ2-2; no reliable D call. The CDR3 totals 15 residues. V was clipped by 0 bases and J by 4 bases, with 10 bases between them. From germline, CDR1 is SGDLS and CDR2 YYNGEE.

The chain combines TRBV7-9 with TRBJ1-1, with 10 bases that match TRBD1. CDR1 is SEHNR and CDR2 is FQNEAQ in the germline V gene (reference sequence). The CDR3 is 17 amino acids. V dropped 5 bases and J dropped 5; count of bases not matched to a gene: 14. Here the CDR3 reads CASSLLGQGGELTEAFF. The DNA of the CDR3 is TGTGCCAGCAGCCTTCTAGGACAGGGGGGCGAGTTGACTGAAGCTTTCTTT.

The sample holds one count of this clone. V is TRBV5-4 and J is TRBJ2-5; no definite D call. V lost 5 bases to trimming and J lost 4 bases, with 12 bases between them. The germline V gene has CDR1 SGHNT and CDR2 YYREEE (reference sequence). The CDR3 has 13 amino acids. CDR3 sequence: CASSPDLGETQYF. The CDR3 nucleotides are TGTGCCAGCAGTCCGGACCTGGGAGAGACCCAGTACTTC. Full variable domain (missing parts from reference TRBV5-4 and TRBJ2-5): ETGVTQSPTHLIKTRGQQVTLRCSSQSGHNTVSWYQQALGQGPQFIFQYYREEENGRGNFPPRFSGLQFPNYSSELNVNALELDDSALYLCASSPDLGETQYFGPGTRLLVL.

In DNA form, the CDR3 reads TGTGCCAGCAGCTTAGATAGGGCGGGATACACAGATACGCAGTATTTT. This gives the protein CASSLDRAGYTDTQYF. The chain recombines TRBV11-2 with TRBJ2-3; a possible D gene is TRBD2 (6 bases). The CDR3 is made up of 16 amino acids. Germline CDR1 reads SGHAT; CDR2 reads FQNNGV. V gave up 0 bases and J gave up 2 bases, with 12 bases separating them.

The V and J genes are TRBV28 and TRBJ2-7; a possible D gene is TRBD2 (5 bases). The CDR3 loop spans 15 amino acids. Trimming cost V 5 bases and J 4 bases, with 18 bases left between them. Germline CDR1 is MDHEN and CDR2 is SYDVKM. The DNA of the CDR3 is TGTGCCAGCAGTCCCCCGGAGGCAGATATTTACGAGCAGTACTTC. Protein sequence: CASSPPEADIYEQYF.